One and the same sample provided the 21 T cell receptor beta chains below, sequenced in a study of shared clonotypes between healthy human individuals. Assay: immunoSEQ multiplex PCR; the TCRdb copy retains only in-frame clones and omits some. The sample records roughly 720,000 clones, 90% being singletons. Sequenced material: memory CD8+ T cells from PBMCs. The subset is: CD45RO+ cells pooled with CCR7-negative TemRA cells. Receptors originate from a young man in good health. Some clones in this sample may be carry-over from other donors' samples.

The V and J genes are TRBV27 and TRBJ2-7, with D perhaps TRBD1 or TRBD2 (5 bases each). CDR3 length: 12 residues. The V gene's germline CDR1 is MNHEY and CDR2 SMNVEV (reference sequence). Trimming removed 5 bases from V and 3 bases from J, with 8 bases in between. This CDR3 is CASSRDLYEQYF. CDR3 bases: TGTGCCAGCAGTCGGGACCTCTACGAGCAGTACTTC.

The CDR3 region is CATREGAYEQYF. CDR3 DNA: TGTGCCACGCGGGAGGGGGCATACGAGCAGTACTTC. V gene TRBV27 combines with J gene TRBJ2-7; 9 nucleotides agree with TRBD2. This CDR3 region has 12 residues. Losses at the gene ends were 10 bases for V and 4 bases for J; bases not matched to a gene: 5. From germline, CDR1 is MNHEY and CDR2 SMNVEV (reference sequence).

This chain joins TRBV28 and TRBJ1-1; TRBD1 matches at 7 bases. The V and J ends lost 3 bases and 0 bases, in that order; junction bases with no gene match: 7. The CDR3 totals 16 residues. The germline V gene encodes CDR1 MDHEN and CDR2 SYDVKM. The CDR3 region has the DNA TGTGCCAGCAGTTTTGAGGTGACAGGGATGAACACTGAAGCTTTCTTT. This sequence encodes CASSFEVTGMNTEAFF.

This clone came up once. The chain uses TRBV7-6 and TRBJ1-1; 7 nucleotides match TRBD1. Per germline, CDR1 SGHVS and CDR2 FNYEAQ. This CDR3 is 16 amino acids long. V was pared by 4 bases and J by 1 base, with 9 bases of the junction left unmatched. In nucleotides, the CDR3 is TGTGCCAGCAGCTCGAGGTTGGGACAGCCGAACACTGAAGCTTTCTTT. It encodes CASSSRLGQPNTEAFF.

The chain's CDR3 is CASSLLTGHKGGEQYF. In DNA, the CDR3 is TGTGCCAGCAGTTTACTTACGGGACATAAGGGGGGTGAGCAGTACTTC. The chain uses TRBV28 and TRBJ2-7, with D perhaps given as TRBD1 or TRBD2 (6 bases each). CDR1 and CDR2 (germline): MDHEN, SYDVKM. Trimming removed 2 bases at V and 7 bases at J, with 21 bases between. The CDR3 has 16 residues.

V gene TRBV27 combines with J gene TRBJ2-1; D unclear. V lost 2 bases and J 5 bases, leaving 13 bases between the germline ends. There are 15 residues in the CDR3. The germline gives CDR1 MNHEY, CDR2 SMNVEV (reference sequence). CDR3 sequence: CASSLRSPWDNEQFF. In nucleotides, the CDR3 is TGTGCCAGCAGTTTAAGATCGCCATGGGACAATGAGCAGTTCTTC.

This clone was observed once. This chain joins TRBV27 and TRBJ2-7, with D perhaps matching TRBD2 (5 bases). Germline-derived CDR1 and CDR2 are MNHEY and SMNVEV (reference sequence). V dropped 5 bases and J dropped 2 bases, with 16 bases sitting between them. The CDR3 sequence is 15 residues long. The DNA of the CDR3 is TGTGCCAGCAGTACCAACCGGGAACCCCCCTACGAGCAGTACTTC. It translates to CASSTNREPPYEQYF.

In nucleotides, the CDR3 is TGTGCCAGCAGCTCAGGACTAGCGGGAGCCTCCTACGAGCAGTACTTC. This encodes CASSSGLAGASYEQYF. The chain carries TRBV7-9 and TRBJ2-7; 13 bases are a match to TRBD2. With 4 bases clipped from V and 0 bases from J, the junction kept 3 bases outside the gene matches. Germline loops: CDR1 SEHNR, CDR2 FQNEAQ (reference sequence). This CDR3 has 16 amino acids. Full variable domain (outside the CDR3, taken from reference TRBV7-9 and TRBJ2-7): DTGVSQNPRHKITKRGQNVTFRCDPISEHNRLYWYRQTLGQGPEFLTYFQNEAQLEKSRLLSDRFSAERPKGSFSTLEIQRTEQGDSAMYLCASSSGLAGASYEQYFGPGTRLTVT.

The CDR3, as DNA: TGTGCCAGCAGCGTAAACCCCGCCAGACAGGGGTTCCAAGAGACCCAGTACTTC. Its protein is CASSVNPARQGFQETQYF. This chain connects TRBV9 to TRBJ2-5, with TRBD1 identical over 8 bases. The length of the CDR3 is 18 residues. With 1 base clipped from V and 1 base from J, the junction kept 12 bases outside the gene matches. Germline V CDR1 and CDR2: SGDLS, YYNGEE.

The chain is built from TRBV29-1 and TRBJ2-1, with D perhaps given as TRBD1 or TRBD2 (7 bases each). This CDR3 region has 15 residues. Germline CDR1 and CDR2: SQVTM and ANQGSEA. V shed 3 bases and J shed 2 bases, with 14 bases lying between them. In nucleotides, the CDR3 is TGCAGCGTTGATGGGGGAGGGGGCCCCTACAATGAGCAGTTCTTC. Residues: CSVDGGGGPYNEQFF.

The chain has TRBV7-2 and TRBJ1-2; unclear D gene. The CDR3 covers 13 residues. Trimming stripped 5 bases from V and 1 base from J, with 8 bases between. Germline CDR1 is SGHTA and CDR2 is FQGNSA. CDR3 nucleotide sequence: TGTGCCAGCAGCCCCACAATTAACTATGGCTACACCTTC. Translating it yields CASSPTINYGYTF.

The rearrangement uses TRBV7-8 and TRBJ1-5, with D uncertain. The CDR3 loop spans 15 amino acids. Germline V gene data show CDR1 as SGHVS and CDR2 as FQNEAQ. Trimming removed 2 bases from V and 4 bases from J, with 12 bases in between. The DNA of the CDR3 is TGTGCCAGCAGCTTACGGAGGGTAGGTAATCAGCCCCAGCATTTT. This sequence encodes CASSLRRVGNQPQHF.

The V call is TRBV7-9, the J call TRBJ2-1; D remains unclear. Germline V gene data show CDR1 as SEHNR and CDR2 as FQNEAQ (reference sequence). This CDR3 is 16 amino acids long. Trimming stripped 5 bases from V and 0 bases from J, with 14 bases between. The CDR3 protein is CASSSPEPSSYNEQFF. The CDR3, as DNA: TGTGCCAGCAGCAGCCCCGAGCCGAGCTCCTACAATGAGCAGTTCTTC.

V gene TRBV9 combines with J gene TRBJ2-1; tentatively, D is TRBD1 or TRBD2 (5 bases each). The CDR3 is made up of 16 amino acids. The germline V gene has CDR1 SGDLS and CDR2 YYNGEE. V was trimmed by 0 bases and J by 1 base, leaving 11 bases between them. The CDR3 DNA reads TGTGCCAGCAGCGTAGGGGGCGGGCGATCCTACAATGAGCAGTTCTTC. This translates into CASSVGGGRSYNEQFF. Looking up the rest from reference TRBV9 and TRBJ2-1 gives the full variable domain: DSGVTQTPKHLITATGQRVTLRCSPRSGDLSVYWYQQSLDQGLQFLIQYYNGEERAKGNILERFSAQQFPDLHSELNLSSLELGDSALYFCASSVGGGRSYNEQFFGPGTRLTVL.

This rearrangement joins TRBV5-1 to TRBJ2-5, with D possibly matching TRBD1 (6 bases). There are 16 residues in the CDR3. Per the germline V gene, CDR1 is SGHRS and CDR2 is YFSETQ. V dropped 3 bases and J dropped 2 bases, with 17 bases sitting between them. CDR3 amino acids: CASSWPRDTTQETQYF. The CDR3 nucleotides read TGCGCCAGCAGCTGGCCCCGGGACACTACTCAAGAGACCCAGTACTTC.

This clone was observed a single time. The chain couples TRBV7-8 to TRBJ2-1, with 10 bases identical to TRBD2. Germline lookup yields CDR1 SGHVS and CDR2 FQNEAQ. CDR3 length: 15 amino acids. Losses at the gene ends were 6 bases for V and 8 bases for J; bases not matched to a gene: 10. This chain's CDR3 is CASRLLAGIVDEQFF. The CDR3 DNA reads as TGTGCCAGCAGGTTACTAGCGGGAATAGTCGATGAGCAGTTCTTC.

The chain recombines TRBV7-2 with TRBJ2-7; no clear D gene. V was pared by 3 bases and J by 2 bases, with 17 bases between. Germline assignment: CDR1 SGHTA and CDR2 FQGNSA. The CDR3 is 16 amino acids. CDR3 sequence (DNA): TGTGCCAGCAGCTTTTCGTATCGCATAATTCCCTACGAGCAGTACTTC. Protein: CASSFSYRIIPYEQYF.

V and J are TRBV5-8 and TRBJ2-5, with TRBD1 matching 7 bases. Germline CDR1 SGHTS, CDR2 YDEGEE. The length of the CDR3 is 13 residues. Losses at the gene ends were 2 bases for V and 5 bases for J; bases not matched to a gene: 3. The CDR3 nucleotides are TGTGCCAGCAGCTTTAGGGGGCCGGAGACCCAGTACTTC. Its translation is CASSFRGPETQYF.

The CDR3 bases are TGTGCCAGCAGCCCACCCGGGGGGCTGTCTAATGAGCAGTTCTTC. It codes for CASSPPGGLSNEQFF. The chain joins TRBV7-9 to TRBJ2-1; tentatively, D is TRBD2 (7 bases). The V end lost 5 bases, the J end lost 7 bases, and 18 bases lay between the germline ends. Germline V gives CDR1 SEHNR, CDR2 FQNEAQ (reference sequence). There are 15 residues in the CDR3.

The V and J genes are TRBV28 and TRBJ2-7, with 8 bases fitting TRBD2. The CDR3 is 14 residues long. The germline CDR1 and CDR2 sequences are MDHEN and SYDVKM. The V segment lost 6 bases and the J segment 6 bases; nucleotides outside the gene matches: 10. The CDR3 region is CASRPSGSSSEQYF. CDR3 nucleotides: TGTGCCAGCAGACCAAGCGGGAGCAGCAGCGAGCAGTACTTC.

The gene calls are TRBV19 and TRBJ2-7, with D possibly called TRBD1 or TRBD2 (6 bases each). The CDR3 covers 15 residues. The germline CDR1 and CDR2 sequences are LNHDA and SQIVND (reference sequence). V was cut by 3 bases and J by 2 bases, with 14 bases left in between. This CDR3 reads CASSIGGTLTYEQYF. In DNA form, the CDR3 reads TGTGCCAGTAGTATTGGGGGGACACTGACCTACGAGCAGTACTTC.